This is a list of T cell receptor beta chains from one sample in a study of Ad26.COV2.S vaccination and SARS-CoV-2 variants. Measured with immunoSEQ multiplex PCR; TCRdb has only the in-frame clones, and not every one. The sample holds 350,000 to 450,000 clones, about 89% seen once. The sample consisted of peripheral blood, taken in a trial of Ad26.COV2.S vaccine versus placebo. The receptors originated from a person aged 18-60 years who received the Ad26.COV2.S COVID-19 vaccine or a placebo. The CDR3 runs from the conserved cysteine through the conserved F or W. A D gene is named only where the DNA matches it firmly. Expanded clones are given a class, and other clones once, few, many or no size at all.

J gene	clone size	D gene	V gene	CDR3 protein	CDR3 DNA
TRBJ2-7	once	.	TRBV28	CASSLESYEQYF	TGTGCCAGCAGTTTAGAATCCTACGAGCAGTACTTC
TRBJ2-3	once	.	TRBV20-1	CSASISGSTDTQYF	TGCAGTGCTAGTATCTCGGGGAGCACAGATACGCAGTATTTT
TRBJ2-5	once	.	TRBV3-1/TRBV3-2	CASSPRDPYGVETQYF	TGTGCCAGCAGCCCCCGGGATCCCTATGGAGTGGAGACCCAGTACTTC
TRBJ2-7	.	.	TRBV7-2	CASSDSYEQYF	TGTGCCAGCAGCGATAGCTACGAGCAGTACTTC
TRBJ2-2	.	.	TRBV18	CASSPPGSLTGELFF	TGTGCCAGCTCACCACCGGGGAGCTTGACCGGGGAGCTGTTTTTT
TRBJ2-3	.	.	TRBV5-6	CASSRKGGPTDTQYF	TGTGCCAGCAGCCGCAAGGGCGGCCCCACAGATACGCAGTATTTT
TRBJ1-6	.	.	TRBV11-3	CASSLVGEFSPLHF	TGTGCCAGCAGCTTAGTTGGGGAGTTCTCACCCCTCCACTTT
TRBJ1-2	.	.	TRBV7-6	CASSQRPGGSGLGGISNYGYTF	TGTGCCAGCAGCCAACGGCCAGGTGGCAGTGGCTTGGGGGGCATTTCTAACTATGGCTACACCTTC
TRBJ2-5	.	TRBD1	TRBV30	CAFSRRGRDGAQETQYF	TGTGCCTTTAGTCGCAGGGGGCGGGATGGGGCCCAAGAGACCCAGTACTTC
TRBJ1-1	.	.	TRBV7-9	CASSSGETEAFF	TGTGCCAGCAGTTCGGGGGAAACTGAAGCTTTCTTT
TRBJ2-3	.	TRBD2	TRBV12-5	CASGFYTKTTSGRSADTQYF	TGTGCTAGTGGTTTCTACACCAAGACGACTAGCGGGAGGAGCGCAGATACGCAGTATTTT
TRBJ2-3	.	TRBD2	TRBV7-3	CASSLDPAGTRVTDTQYF	TGTGCCAGCAGCTTAGATCCCGCCGGGACTAGGGTAACAGATACGCAGTATTTT
TRBJ2-7	once	TRBD2	TRBV29-1	CSVETSGGGYEQYF	TGCAGCGTTGAGACTAGCGGAGGGGGGTACGAGCAGTACTTC
TRBJ2-2	.	TRBD2	TRBV2	CASSGPSGAGELFF	TGTGCCAGCAGTGGACCTAGCGGGGCCGGGGAGCTGTTTTTT
TRBJ1-5	.	TRBD1	TRBV11-2	CASSPDRDQPQHF	TGTGCCAGCAGCCCTGACAGGGACCAGCCCCAGCATTTT
TRBJ2-3	.	TRBD1	TRBV18	CASSLTTGTVDTQYF	TGTGCCAGCTCACTAACGACAGGGACGGTAGATACGCAGTATTTT
TRBJ2-2	.	TRBD2	TRBV24-1	CATRRLAGASVGELFF	TGTGCCACCAGGAGACTAGCGGGAGCTTCGGTCGGGGAGCTGTTTTTT
TRBJ2-1	.	TRBD2	TRBV6-2/TRBV6-3	CASSYSREGRGEQFF	TGTGCCAGCAGTTACTCGCGGGAGGGCCGGGGGGAGCAGTTCTTC
TRBJ2-7	.	.	TRBV5-1	CASSHRDTNYEQYF	TGCGCCAGCAGCCACCGGGACACCAACTACGAGCAGTACTTC
TRBJ2-2	.	.	TRBV5-1	CASSRGAGVDTGELFF	TGCGCCAGCAGCCGCGGCGCAGGGGTGGACACCGGGGAGCTGTTTTTT
TRBJ2-7	.	TRBD1	TRBV28	CASTRQGRYEQYF	TGTGCCAGTACCAGACAGGGCAGATACGAGCAGTACTTC
TRBJ2-7	.	TRBD2	TRBV7-8	CASSLGLADEQYF	TGTGCCAGCAGCTTAGGCCTAGCGGACGAGCAGTACTTC
TRBJ2-3	once	.	TRBV5-1	CASSWRASTDTQYF	TGCGCCAGCAGCTGGAGGGCTAGCACAGATACGCAGTATTTT
TRBJ2-5	.	TRBD1	TRBV7-2	CASSLLGTESVTQYF	TGTGCCAGCAGCTTGCTCGGGACAGAGAGTGTTACCCAGTACTTC
TRBJ2-3	.	.	TRBV24-1	CATSYTDTQYF	TGTGCCACCAGTTATACAGATACGCAGTATTTT
TRBJ1-1	.	TRBD1	TRBV2	CASSGRDRVVYGNTEAFF	TGTGCCAGCAGTGGTCGGGACAGGGTAGTGTACGGGAACACTGAAGCTTTCTTT
TRBJ1-2	.	TRBD1	TRBV6-5	CASRPDRGLYGYTF	TGTGCCAGCAGACCGGACAGGGGGCTCTATGGCTACACCTTC
TRBJ2-1	.	.	TRBV6-1	CASSETWTQFF	TGTGCCAGCAGTGAAACCTGGACGCAGTTCTTC
TRBJ2-7	.	.	TRBV27	CASSFQRNYEQYF	TGTGCCAGCAGTTTCCAGCGGAACTACGAGCAGTACTTC
TRBJ1-4	.	TRBD1	TRBV6-5	CASSRDRGREKLFF	TGTGCCAGCAGTCGGGACAGGGGTCGGGAAAAACTGTTTTTT
TRBJ1-1	.	.	TRBV18	CASSLNFPGANTEAFF	TGTGCCAGCTCGTTGAATTTCCCTGGCGCGAACACTGAAGCTTTCTTT
TRBJ2-3	.	TRBD2	TRBV27	CASSSSSGSDTQYF	TGTGCCAGCAGTTCCTCTAGCGGGAGTGATACGCAGTATTTT
TRBJ2-5	.	.	TRBV5-1	CASSLEHREETQYF	TGCGCCAGCAGCTTGGAGCACAGGGAAGAGACCCAGTACTTC
TRBJ1-2	.	.	TRBV28	CASSTHRFSYGYTF	TGTGCCAGCAGTACCCACAGGTTTAGCTATGGCTACACCTTC
TRBJ2-7	.	TRBD1	TRBV3-1/TRBV3-2	CASTKGGTGGISAYEQYF	TGTGCCAGCACCAAGGGAGGGACAGGGGGCATCTCTGCCTACGAGCAGTACTTC
TRBJ2-1	.	.	TRBV29-1	CSVQTSGGYEQFF	TGCAGCGTACAGACATCGGGCGGGTATGAGCAGTTCTTC
TRBJ1-1	few	TRBD1	TRBV18	CASSRSRGRDTEAFF	TGTGCCAGCTCGCGGTCGAGGGGGCGCGACACTGAAGCTTTCTTT
TRBJ1-5	.	.	TRBV28	CASRSAGRINQPQHF	TGTGCCAGCAGAAGCGCGGGGCGTATAAATCAGCCCCAGCATTTT
TRBJ1-6	.	.	TRBV19	CASSIDPKTGRDYNSPLHF	TGTGCCAGTAGTATAGATCCAAAAACTGGCAGGGACTATAATTCACCCCTCCACTTT
TRBJ2-7	.	.	TRBV29-1	CSVVPLRGSFEQYF	TGCAGCGTTGTTCCCCTAAGAGGTAGTTTCGAGCAGTACTTC
TRBJ2-3	.	.	TRBV12-3/TRBV12-4	CASRPDRLDTQYF	TGTGCCAGCAGACCAGACAGACTAGATACGCAGTATTTT
TRBJ2-7	.	TRBD1	TRBV28	CASSALTGTYEQYF	TGTGCCAGCAGTGCCCTGACAGGGACCTACGAGCAGTACTTC
TRBJ2-2	.	TRBD1	TRBV14	CASSLRDSSPWELFF	TGTGCCAGCAGCCTTCGGGACAGTTCACCGTGGGAGCTGTTTTTT